This entry concerns a single TCR beta chain. Its antigen remains unknown. TCRdb keeps only in-frame clones here, not all; method: immunoSEQ multiplex PCR. The sample shows some 30,000 clones, roughly 77% of them seen only once. The germline V and J ends were trimmed by 2 bases and 0 bases, with 11 bases remaining between them. This CDR3 comprises 15 residues. The germline gives CDR1 MNHEY, CDR2 SVGAGI. Eligibility required adulthood, ileal or ileocolonic Crohn's disease and indicated ileocolonic resection. The data were obtained in a study of T cell repertoires in ileal Crohn's disease. Study-level points and caveats: All patients with clonality above 26.8% had endoscopic recurrence. High-frequency clones were more common in sorted CD8 than CD4 cells.

Sequenced material: ileal tissue. The chain links TRBV6-5 to TRBJ2-7, with D tentatively TRBD2 (5 bases). This TCR came from an adult with Crohn's disease. CDR3 coding DNA: TGTGCCAGCAGTTACCGGGGATTTAGCTCCTACGAGCAGTACTTC. Translating it yields CASSYRGFSSYEQYF.